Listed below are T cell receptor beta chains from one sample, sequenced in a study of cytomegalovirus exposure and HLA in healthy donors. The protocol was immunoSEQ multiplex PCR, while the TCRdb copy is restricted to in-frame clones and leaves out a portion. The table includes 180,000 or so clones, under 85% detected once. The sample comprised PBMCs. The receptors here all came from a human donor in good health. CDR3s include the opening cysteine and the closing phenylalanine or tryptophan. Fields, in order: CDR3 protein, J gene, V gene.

cdr3_aa: CASSRTANYGYTF; j_call: TRBJ1-2; v_call: TRBV6-5
cdr3_aa: CASSLGQANTEAFF; j_call: TRBJ1-1; v_call: TRBV7-9
cdr3_aa: CASSEGDRGPMNTEAFF; j_call: TRBJ1-1; v_call: TRBV5-1
cdr3_aa: CAISVSSSGGLTDTQYF; j_call: TRBJ2-3; v_call: TRBV10-3
cdr3_aa: CASSTGTNPSTDTQYF; j_call: TRBJ2-3; v_call: TRBV5-1
cdr3_aa: CASSLLSSGDQETQYF; j_call: TRBJ2-5; v_call: TRBV5-1
cdr3_aa: CASSQERLAAETQYF; j_call: TRBJ2-5; v_call: TRBV4-2
cdr3_aa: CASNRGTGEWNEQYF; j_call: .; v_call: TRBV5-6
cdr3_aa: CASSLDSANTGELFF; j_call: TRBJ2-2; v_call: TRBV2
cdr3_aa: CAISAISYEQYF; j_call: TRBJ2-7; v_call: TRBV10-3
cdr3_aa: CRVGQVYGYTF; j_call: TRBJ1-2; v_call: TRBV20-1
cdr3_aa: CATVPTSGEVTDTQYF; j_call: TRBJ2-3; v_call: TRBV7-9
cdr3_aa: CASRGFGATYEQYF; j_call: .; v_call: TRBV6-5
cdr3_aa: CASSLRAGSEAFF; j_call: TRBJ1-1; v_call: TRBV7-3
cdr3_aa: CASSFGLHSPDSDRDSRLYTF; j_call: TRBJ1-2; v_call: TRBV7-8
cdr3_aa: CASTQEGQGYNEQFF; j_call: TRBJ2-1; v_call: TRBV7-2
cdr3_aa: CAISLLGDREETQYF; j_call: TRBJ2-5; v_call: TRBV10-3
cdr3_aa: CASSSSGGGAYEQFF; j_call: TRBJ2-1; v_call: TRBV5-1
cdr3_aa: CASSSTGAFGYGYTF; j_call: TRBJ1-2; v_call: TRBV6-5
cdr3_aa: CASSGDRFTEAFF; j_call: TRBJ1-1; v_call: TRBV7-2
cdr3_aa: CASSQGGGWGTGELFF; j_call: TRBJ2-2; v_call: TRBV4-1
cdr3_aa: CASSQLAGQGLTDTQYF; j_call: TRBJ2-3; v_call: TRBV4-1
cdr3_aa: CASSPGVAAGYGYTF; j_call: TRBJ1-2; v_call: TRBV5-4
cdr3_aa: CAWATGQKLFF; j_call: TRBJ1-4; v_call: TRBV30
cdr3_aa: CASSPQVADTQYF; j_call: TRBJ2-3; v_call: TRBV9
cdr3_aa: CASSQGGVNSYEQYF; j_call: TRBJ2-7; v_call: TRBV4-3
cdr3_aa: CASSLSGTSNQPQHF; j_call: TRBJ1-5; v_call: TRBV7-2
cdr3_aa: CASSPGLSNQETQYF; j_call: TRBJ2-5; v_call: TRBV7-3
cdr3_aa: CASSQDRGQGYTF; j_call: TRBJ1-2; v_call: TRBV6-5
cdr3_aa: CASSLGGGALNEQFF; j_call: TRBJ2-1; v_call: TRBV7-6
cdr3_aa: CASSPARQSNQPQHF; j_call: TRBJ1-5; v_call: TRBV18
cdr3_aa: CASSLDRDWLTGELFF; j_call: TRBJ2-2; v_call: TRBV18
cdr3_aa: CASTAAGGNEQFF; j_call: TRBJ2-1; v_call: TRBV27
cdr3_aa: CASRTGSYEQYF; j_call: TRBJ2-7; v_call: TRBV2
cdr3_aa: CASSSWRGLTPDTQYF; j_call: TRBJ2-3; v_call: TRBV7-9
cdr3_aa: CASTYRDSYGYTF; j_call: TRBJ1-2; v_call: TRBV18
cdr3_aa: CASSFQGPETQYF; j_call: TRBJ2-5; v_call: TRBV27
cdr3_aa: CAAREQAVYGYTF; j_call: TRBJ1-2; v_call: TRBV2